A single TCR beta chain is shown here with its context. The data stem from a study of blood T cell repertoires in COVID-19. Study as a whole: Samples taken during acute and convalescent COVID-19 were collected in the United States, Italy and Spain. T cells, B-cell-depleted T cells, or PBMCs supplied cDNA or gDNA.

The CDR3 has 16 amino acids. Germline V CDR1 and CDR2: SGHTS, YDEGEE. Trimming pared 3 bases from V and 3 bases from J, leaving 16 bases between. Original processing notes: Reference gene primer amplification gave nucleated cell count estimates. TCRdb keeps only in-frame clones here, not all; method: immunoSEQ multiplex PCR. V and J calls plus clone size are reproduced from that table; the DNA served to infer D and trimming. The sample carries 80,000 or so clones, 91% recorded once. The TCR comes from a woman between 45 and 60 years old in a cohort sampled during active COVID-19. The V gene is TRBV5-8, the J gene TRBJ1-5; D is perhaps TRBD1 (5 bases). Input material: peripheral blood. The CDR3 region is CASSSQGRGNNQPQHF. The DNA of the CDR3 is TGTGCCAGCAGCTCCCAGGGTAGGGGTAACAATCAGCCCCAGCATTTT.